This is a list of T cell receptor beta chains from one sample in a study of T cell changes during pregnancy in multiple sclerosis. This table comes from immunoSEQ multiplex PCR, and its TCRdb copy is limited to in-frame clones, with some not included. The sample contains approximately 53,000 clones, around 91% of which appear only once. The starting material was peripheral blood, obtained after pregnancy. The receptors derive from a female donor in good health, enrolled as a control in a pregnancy study. The conserved cysteine and the conserved F or W are not part of the CDR3 here.

j_call v_call cdr3_aa
TRBJ1-5 TRBV5-7 ASSCDTQGSYCQPQH
TRBJ2-7 TRBV6-1 ASSDQGAKSYEQY
TRBJ2-7 TRBV7-9 ASSSSGGINEQY
TRBJ1-6 TRBV15 ATSRLRGYNSPLH
. TRBV29-1 SVEDRQGTLYEQY
TRBJ2-3 TRBV5-1 ASSYLGTGHTDTQY
TRBJ2-5 TRBV9 ASSVSPGLAGVQETQY
TRBJ2-7 TRBV5-5 ASSLDQGAEIEQY
TRBJ2-6 TRBV5-1 ASSLSGTSGSSGANVLT
TRBJ2-5 TRBV30 AWSRGGRATETQY
TRBJ2-7 TRBV7-2 ASTRDRASDEQY
TRBJ1-1 TRBV7-9 ASSLLSFRQGEWTEAF
TRBJ1-2 TRBV19 ASSIAGTGANGYT
TRBJ2-3 TRBV7-3 ASSFTGSPTDTQY
TRBJ1-2 TRBV4-3 ASSQYPGQGYGYT
TRBJ1-1 TRBV5-8 ASSTVIGDGGAF
TRBJ2-7 TRBV9 ASSKGGDREGEQY
TRBJ2-1 TRBV4-3 ASSQLTSGYNEQF
TRBJ2-7 TRBV5-8 ASSLAGLALSSYEQY
TRBJ2-3 TRBV5-6 ASSLLGYEANTQY
TRBJ2-3 TRBV7-6 ASQSGRAPDTQY
TRBJ2-5 TRBV6-1 ASKPTGGSGSTQY
TRBJ2-7 TRBV30 AWRPRGGTGYEQY
TRBJ1-5 TRBV27 ASSPRQGDQPQH
TRBJ2-1 TRBV6-6 ASFPGTGGGNEQF
TRBJ2-3 TRBV27 ASTLTGRSDTQY
TRBJ1-2 TRBV5-6 ASSPTLGQFDGYT
TRBJ1-1 TRBV2 ASRGDSPGAEAF
TRBJ1-1 TRBV5-1 ASSWRTGGTEAF
TRBJ1-6 TRBV5-4 ASSSGQSSYNSPLH
TRBJ1-4 TRBV7-2 ASSLDAQGGKLF
TRBJ2-1 TRBV27 ASSSRTSGANEQF
TRBJ1-2 TRBV4-3 ASSPLGLGGGYT
TRBJ2-2 TRBV12-5 ASGLGSGGTGTGELF
TRBJ2-3 TRBV6-5 ASSGTRADTQY
TRBJ1-6 TRBV5-6 ASSLIEAGNSPLH
TRBJ2-1 TRBV11-2 ASSLGLQGAGNEQF
TRBJ2-3 TRBV29-1 SVGGASGGSDTQY
TRBJ1-1 TRBV25-1 ASSEKLGGLNTEAF
TRBJ1-1 TRBV6-6 ASGDRGLNTEAF
TRBJ2-5 TRBV7-2 ASSLDRVGTQY
TRBJ2-2 TRBV7-9 ASSEDRGYTGELF